Each of the 15 T cell receptor beta chains below was sequenced from the same sample in a study of blood T cell repertoires in COVID-19 (dated by TCRdb to the early 2020s). Receptor amplification or capture employed the immunoSEQ multiplex PCR assay. TCRdb provides this immuneACCESS table in a form limited to in-frame rearrangements. Some clones are lacking; in checked studies, under half of them reflect an unresolved V gene, and why the rest are absent is not known. For this sample there are about 140,000 clones; approximately 83% appear just once. Of the sample, about 1.6% falls within the top ten clones. The sequenced material came from peripheral blood. Receptors were obtained from a human donor in a cohort sampled during active COVID-19.

The chain employs TRBV9 and TRBJ1-2; 9 bases align to TRBD1. The CDR3 loop spans 14 amino acids. V lost 0 bases, J lost 8 bases, and 5 bases stayed unmatched. Germline lookup yields CDR1 SGDLS and CDR2 YYNGEE. CDR3 DNA: TGTGCCAGCAGCGTAGAGGGACAGGGCGGCGGCTACACCTTC. This gives the protein CASSVEGQGGGYTF.

The rearrangement uses TRBV5-1 and TRBJ2-7; TRBD1 is a possible D gene (7 bases). V gave up 7 bases and J gave up 1 base, with 24 bases separating them. Germline V gives CDR1 SGHRS, CDR2 YFSETQ. CDR3 length equals 17 residues. The CDR3: CASRSRDSLGGSYEQYF. The CDR3 region has the DNA TGCGCCAGCCGAAGCCGGGACAGCCTGGGGGGTTCCTACGAGCAGTACTTC.

CDR3 region: CASSSGGSSYNSPLHF. In nucleotides, the CDR3 is TGCGCCAGCAGCTCGGGGGGGAGCTCCTATAATTCACCCCTCCACTTT. The chain is built from TRBV5-1 and TRBJ1-6; D might be TRBD1 (5 bases). The CDR3 contains 16 residues. In germline, CDR1 is SGHRS, CDR2 YFSETQ. Trimming took off 3 bases at V and 0 bases at J, with 10 bases between the two ends. Together with reference TRBV5-1 and TRBJ1-6, the CDR3 gives the full variable domain: KAGVTQTPRYLIKTRGQQVTLSCSPISGHRSVSWYQQTPGQGLQFLFEYFSETQRNKGNFPGRFSGRQFSNSRSEMNVSTLELGDSALYLCASSSGGSSYNSPLHFGNGTRLTVT.

The J gene is TRBJ1-4, the V gene TRBV12-5; maybe TRBD1 (6 bases). The CDR3 is made up of 14 amino acids. Germline CDR1 LGHNT, CDR2 FRNRAP. V was trimmed by 5 bases and J by 3 bases, leaving 10 bases between them. The chain's CDR3 is CASGTGTPNEKLFF. Written as DNA, the CDR3 is TGTGCTAGTGGTACCGGGACACCTAATGAAAAACTGTTTTTT. Looking up the rest from reference TRBV12-5 and TRBJ1-4 gives the full variable domain: DARVTQTPRHKVTEMGQEVTMRCQPILGHNTVFWYRQTMMQGLELLAYFRNRAPLDDSGMPKDRFSAEMPDATLATLKIQPSEPRDSAVYFCASGTGTPNEKLFFGSGTQLSVL.

This chain connects TRBV7-8 to TRBJ2-3; tentatively, D is TRBD2 (5 bases). The CDR3 sequence is 16 residues long. The germline gives CDR1 SGHVS, CDR2 FQNEAQ. Trimming took off 1 base at V and 5 bases at J, with 16 bases between the two ends. CDR3 residues: CASSLVGRYGLDTQYF. CDR3 nucleotide sequence: TGTGCCAGCAGCTTAGTCGGCCGCTATGGACTAGATACGCAGTATTTT.

The V and J genes are TRBV6-5 and TRBJ1-6, with no clear D. The V end lost 10 bases, the J end lost 7 bases, and 11 bases lay between the germline ends. The CDR3 has 12 amino acids. The germline CDR1 and CDR2 sequences are MNHEY and SVGAGI. The CDR3, as DNA: TGTGCCATTTCTACAGCAAATTCACCCCTCCACTTT. This translates into CAISTANSPLHF.

This clone has more than one count but fewer than ten. J is TRBJ1-4 and V is TRBV19; no definite D call. Germline CDR1 LNHDA, CDR2 SQIVND (reference sequence). The ends were cut back, 6 bases at V and 0 bases at J, with 8 bases in the middle. CDR3 length: 14 amino acids. The CDR3 coding sequence is TGTGCCAGTAGCCGGGGATCAACTAATGAAAAACTGTTTTTT. Encoded protein: CASSRGSTNEKLFF.

This chain connects TRBV2 to TRBJ2-3, with 9 bases identical to TRBD2. Germline V lookup: CDR1 SNHLY, CDR2 FYNNEI. The trim removed 3 bases at V and 2 bases at J, leaving 6 bases unmatched. CDR3 length: 16 amino acids. In nucleotides, the CDR3 is TGTGCCAGCAGTGATCGACTAGCGGAGATCACAGATACGCAGTATTTT. Its translation is CASSDRLAEITDTQYF.

The rearrangement uses TRBV18 and TRBJ2-5; 7 nucleotides agree with TRBD2. Germline-derived CDR1 and CDR2 are KGHSH and LQKENI. This CDR3 region has 13 residues. V gave up 3 bases and J gave up 5 bases; unmatched junction bases: 3. CDR3 loop: CASSPSLAETQYF. The CDR3 region has the DNA TGTGCCAGCTCACCTTCACTAGCGGAGACCCAGTACTTC.

The chain combines TRBV3-1 (or the pseudogene TRBV3-2) with TRBJ2-5, with 15 bases matching TRBD2. Germline CDR1 is LGHDT and CDR2 is YNNKEL (reference sequence). J lost 13 bases, V lost 1 base, and 4 bases had no gene match. This CDR3 is 14 amino acids long. The CDR3 spells CASSQGTSGRAWYF. In DNA form, the CDR3 reads TGTGCCAGCAGCCAAGGGACTAGCGGGAGGGCCTGGTACTTC.

This clone was seen only once. This chain connects TRBV25-1 to TRBJ2-5; 9 nucleotides align to TRBD1. Unmatched junction bases numbered 9, after V lost 3 bases and J lost 4 bases. The CDR3 has 16 residues. Germline V gives CDR1 MGHDK, CDR2 SYGVNS. The CDR3 coding sequence is TGTGCCAGCAGTGAGCCGGGACAGGGAGATCGAGAGACCCAGTACTTC. It encodes CASSEPGQGDRETQYF.

In DNA form, the CDR3 reads TGTGCCAGCAGCTCATCCATTGACAGGCCGAATCAGCCCCAGCATTTT. Protein: CASSSSIDRPNQPQHF. The chain is built from TRBV5-5 and TRBJ1-5; TRBD1 is a possible D gene (6 bases). This CDR3 region has 16 residues. V was clipped by 3 bases and J by 4 bases, with 17 bases between them. Germline CDR1 is SGHKS and CDR2 is YYEKEE (reference sequence).

The genes are TRBV6-5 and TRBJ1-1, with D tentatively TRBD1 (5 bases). The CDR3 spans 15 residues. Per germline, CDR1 MNHEY and CDR2 SVGAGI. The V end lost 6 bases, the J end lost 2 bases, and 16 bases lay between the germline ends. CDR3 bases: TGTGCCAGCAGCCTCTCAGGGCAGACAAACACTGAAGCTTTCTTT. This gives the protein CASSLSGQTNTEAFF.

The J gene is TRBJ2-7, the V gene TRBV28; TRBD2 matches 10 bases. J gave up 1 base and V 4 bases, and 10 bases lay outside the gene matches. There are 17 residues in the CDR3. The V gene's germline CDR1 is MDHEN and CDR2 SYDVKM. DNA of the CDR3: TGTGCCAGCAGTTCCCCCGGGACTAGCGCCATTTCCTACGAGCAGTACTTC. Protein product: CASSSPGTSAISYEQYF. Full variable domain (remainder filled in from reference TRBV28 and TRBJ2-7): DVKVTQSSRYLVKRTGEKVFLECVQDMDHENMFWYRQDPGLGLRLIYFSYDVKMKEKGDIPEGYSVSREKKERFSLILESASTNQTSMYLCASSSPGTSAISYEQYFGPGTRLTVT.

This chain uses TRBV2 with TRBJ1-6; D unresolved. This CDR3 has 15 residues. Trimming took off 6 bases at V and 7 bases at J, with 16 bases between the two ends. Germline V gene sequence: CDR1 SNHLY, CDR2 FYNNEI. The CDR3 coding sequence is TGTGCCAGCAGGGGAGCCGGCAGGCTAAATTCACCCCTCCACTTT. Translating it yields CASRGAGRLNSPLHF.